These T cell receptor beta chains were read from a single sample in a study of shared clonotypes between healthy human individuals. Some clones are missing from TCRdb's copy, which holds only in-frame ones; the method was immunoSEQ multiplex PCR. The sample yields about 820,000 clones, roughly 92% seen once. Sequencing was carried out using naive CD8+ T cells sorted from blood. The receptor source for this set is a man aged 30-40 years in good health. CDR3s include the opening cysteine and the closing phenylalanine or tryptophan. A D gene is named only where the DNA matches it firmly. Some rows have no size entry. The others give once, few or many, or a class for an expanded clone.

V: TRBV5-1
J: TRBJ2-5
D: TRBD1
size: NA
CDR3: CASSPRTGGPQETQYF
DNA: TGCGCCAGCAGCCCCCGGACAGGGGGTCCGCAAGAGACCCAGTACTTC

V: TRBV7-6
J: TRBJ2-1
D: TRBD2
size: NA
CDR3: CASSLGGTSDEQFF
DNA: TGTGCCAGCAGCTTAGGAGGGACTAGTGACGAGCAGTTCTTC

V: TRBV27
J: TRBJ1-2
D: NA
size: NA
CDR3: CASSLVSGDNYGYTF
DNA: TGTGCCAGCAGTTTAGTGTCAGGGGATAACTATGGCTACACCTTC

V: TRBV5-1
J: TRBJ2-7
D: NA
size: NA
CDR3: CASSSGTSFYEQYF
DNA: TGCGCCAGCAGCTCCGGGACAAGTTTCTACGAGCAGTACTTC

V: TRBV27
J: TRBJ2-7
D: NA
size: NA
CDR3: CASSWGHSYEQYF
DNA: TGTGCCAGCAGTTGGGGACATTCTTACGAGCAGTACTTC

V: TRBV5-6
J: TRBJ1-5
D: TRBD1
size: NA
CDR3: CASSKGTGRSNQPQHF
DNA: TGTGCCAGCAGTAAGGGGACAGGGAGGAGCAATCAGCCCCAGCATTTT

V: TRBV2
J: TRBJ2-4
D: NA
size: NA
CDR3: CASSEVGRQVPQYF
DNA: TGTGCCAGCAGTGAAGTTGGACGACAAGTCCCTCAGTACTTC

V: TRBV9
J: TRBJ2-3
D: NA
size: NA
CDR3: CASSEGTPDTQYF
DNA: TGTGCCAGCAGCGAGGGGACTCCTGATACGCAGTATTTT

V: TRBV30
J: TRBJ1-1
D: NA
size: NA
CDR3: CAWSGGGTEAFF
DNA: TGTGCCTGGAGTGGAGGGGGCACTGAAGCTTTCTTT

V: TRBV10-2
J: TRBJ1-2
D: NA
size: NA
CDR3: CASSEMWTDNYGYTF
DNA: TGCGCCAGCAGTGAGATGTGGACAGATAACTATGGCTACACCTTC

V: TRBV5-5
J: TRBJ2-7
D: NA
size: NA
CDR3: CASSLWSGPYEQYF
DNA: TGTGCCAGCAGCTTGTGGAGCGGACCCTACGAGCAGTACTTC

V: TRBV4-1
J: TRBJ2-7
D: NA
size: NA
CDR3: CASSQVPQGPPYEQYF
DNA: TGCGCCAGCAGCCAAGTACCCCAGGGCCCTCCCTACGAGCAGTACTTC

V: TRBV29-1
J: TRBJ2-7
D: NA
size: once
CDR3: CSVGIKGDSYEQYF
DNA: TGCAGCGTTGGGATAAAGGGGGACTCCTACGAGCAGTACTTC

V: TRBV18
J: TRBJ1-1
D: NA
size: NA
CDR3: CASSREENTEAFF
DNA: TGTGCCAGCTCCAGGGAGGAGAACACTGAAGCTTTCTTT

V: TRBV7-9
J: TRBJ2-1
D: NA
size: NA
CDR3: CASSLVANEQFF
DNA: TGTGCCAGCAGCTTAGTTGCAAATGAGCAGTTCTTC

V: TRBV13
J: TRBJ2-7
D: NA
size: NA
CDR3: CASSRGLGPDEQYF
DNA: TGTGCCAGCAGCCGGGGACTGGGCCCTGACGAGCAGTACTTC

V: TRBV19
J: TRBJ1-2
D: NA
size: few
CDR3: CASSMAPLAGYTF
DNA: TGTGCCAGTAGTATGGCCCCGCTGGCCGGCTACACCTTC

V: TRBV7-3
J: TRBJ2-2
D: NA
size: NA
CDR3: CASSFGLPGTGELFF
DNA: TGTGCCAGCAGCTTCGGACTCCCGGGGACCGGGGAGCTGTTTTTT